This T cell receptor (beta chain) was sequenced in a study of T cell responses to AZD1222 COVID-19 vaccine (dated by TCRdb to 2020 to 2023). In the study overall: AZD1222 recipients given second doses at about 4 weeks or at about 12 weeks were pooled, since spike-specific TCR depth and breadth were not found to differ between the two schedules. Trial participants were enrolled into age subgroups of 18-55, 56-69 and 70-plus years, which contained approximately 150, 28 and 58 TCR-sequenced participants, respectively. TCR sequencing was performed for roughly 250 trial participants, of whom about 210 were given two doses of AZD1222 and 26 were given two doses of MenACWY control vaccine. What the study reported, not specific to this receptor: Conclusions about previously exposed vaccinees were limited because only a handful of AZD1222 recipients were SARS-CoV-2 seropositive at baseline. Participants were mostly white British and included more females than males, and it was suggested by the authors that clonal diversity may have been underestimated. The 56-69-year group was small, and its depth increase did not reach significance, likely because of low power. The vaccine-associated CD4 TCRs covered the entire spike protein, and the dominant responses fell in regions 160-218 and 743-854. Epitopes outside the regions mutated in the B.1.351 and B.1.1.7 variants were reportedly recognized by nearly half of the unique spike-specific TCRs. Spike-specific TCR breadth and depth rose significantly after two AZD1222 doses compared with day 0 and with MenACWY recipients. Because no day 14 peak-response samples were available, the repertoires could be characterized only after the peak T cell response.

The time point label for this specimen denotes: baseline before first vaccination. Vaccinee samples came from UK trials COV001 and COV002, including a single-blind randomized controlled phase 2/3 trial of AZD1222 (ChAdOx1 nCoV-19) in healthy adults. Trial participant PBMC samples were collected at day 0 and day 28 after the second dose for TCRbeta chain sequencing. From its cysteine to its phenylalanine, the CDR3 spans 21 amino acids. CDR3 DNA only is kept here, 63 bases in frame from base 1. CDR1 and CDR2, per the germline V gene, are MNHEY and SVGEGT. V has 1 base trimmed and J has 0 bases trimmed; junction bases matching no gene number 16. On this clone itself: Its antigen is currently not known. It has no much larger one-base neighbor in the sample; base qualities were not kept.

The CDR3 regions of human TCRbeta chains were analyzed by immunosequencing. Turning to the authors' computational methods: Repertoire TCRs were checked for matches against a reference library of SARS-CoV-2-specific TCRs that had been generated using the MIRA antigen-specificity platform. Breadth was defined as the fraction of unique TCRs that were SARS-CoV-2-associated, and depth was defined as the fraction of total T cells that were SARS-CoV-2-associated. Each spike-specific TCR was assigned to its reactive spike region and to a CD4 or CD8 class using the MIRA data. Log10-transformed breadth and depth values were compared by one-way ANOVA with Sidak's multiple comparisons tests. TCRdb retrieved this table from immuneACCESS and kept in-frame rearrangements only. Not all clones are present; in checked studies, unresolved V genes account for under half, and no reason is known for the remainder. V, J and clone size are those of that table, while D and trimming were read from the DNA. The sample contains some 100,000 clones, about 86% of them found a single time. The ten largest account for over 1.2% of the sample.

The chain couples TRBV6-2 or TRBV6-3 to TRBJ1-5; the junction holds 9 bases that match TRBD1. This receptor was taken from an adult in good health. This material consisted of peripheral blood, taken on day 0 of AZD1222 vaccination. The CDR3 here reads CASSYLDRGNLRTLSNQPQHF. Here is the DNA: TGTGCCAGCAGTTACTTGGACAGGGGAAATTTACGTACCCTTAGCAATCAGCCCCAGCATTTT.